This TCR beta chain was profiled in a study of Ad26.COV2.S vaccination and SARS-CoV-2 variants. About the study: Each vaccinee took Ad26.COV2.S intramuscularly, once or twice 56 days apart.

Germline-derived CDR1 and CDR2 are SQVTM and ANQGSEA. The CDR3 spans 13 residues. V was clipped by 7 bases and J by 0 bases, with 11 bases between them. Treatment specified: roughly 18 received Ad26.COV2.S at low or high dose, single or two shots; about 5 received placebo; per-sample allocation not given. Collection of the samples took place on day 63 after the first injection of vaccine or placebo. Assay used: immunoSEQ multiplex PCR; TCRdb lists only in-frame clones, some missing. The data contain fewer than 400,000 clones, 85% to 90% of them seen just once; the ten biggest clones take up about 5%.

The sequences come from peripheral blood, collected in a trial of Ad26.COV2.S vaccine versus placebo. The sequence came from a person between 18 and 65 years old who received the Ad26.COV2.S COVID-19 vaccine or a placebo. The chain carries TRBV29-1 and TRBJ2-3; D assignment may be TRBD1 or TRBD2 (5 bases each). As DNA, the CDR3 is TGCAGCGGAGGGGTTTCTAGCACAGATACGCAGTATTTT. Its translation is CSGGVSSTDTQYF.